The rows below give T cell receptor beta chains drawn from one sample of a study of OX40 agonist ivuxolimab in advanced cancers. Produced via immunoSEQ multiplex PCR; TCRdb's table is partial and in-frame only. The sample consists of some 66,000 clones, around 73% of them appearing once. Sequences were derived from CD4+ or CD8+ T cells sorted from blood, sampled in a trial of the OX40 agonist ivuxolimab. These receptors all stem from an adult with an advanced solid tumor such as melanoma, head and neck, liver or kidney cancer. The CDR3 runs from the conserved cysteine through the conserved F or W. The D gene is left open where the match is weak. Not every row has a clone size; where given, it reads once, few, many or a size class.

j_call d_call clone_size v_call cdr3_nt cdr3_aa
TRBJ1-1 TRBD1 - TRBV7-8 TGTGCCAGCAGCCGCCAGACAGGGGGGACTGAAGCTTTCTTT CASSRQTGGTEAFF
TRBJ1-5 - - TRBV6-1 TGTGCCAGCACCGAAGGACAATCCAATCAGCCCCAGCATTTT CASTEGQSNQPQHF
TRBJ2-7 - once TRBV30 TGTGCCTGGAGTGTTTGGGGGCGAGGCGAGCAGTACTTC CAWSVWGRGEQYF
TRBJ2-3 TRBD2 once TRBV18 TGTGCCAGCTCACCAGGACTAGCGGGGGGGCCTGGAGATACGCAGTATTTT CASSPGLAGGPGDTQYF
TRBJ2-2 TRBD1 - TRBV2 TGTGCCAGCAGCCGGGACAGGGGGGCCGGGGAGCTGTTTTTT CASSRDRGAGELFF
TRBJ1-5 - - TRBV19 TGTGCCAGTATTAGGGGTGGCACGGGACAGCCCCAGCATTTT CASIRGGTGQPQHF
TRBJ2-1 - - TRBV11-2 TGTGCCAGCGCTCGGGGGAGCCCCAATGAGCAGTTCTTC CASARGSPNEQFF
TRBJ2-7 TRBD1 - TRBV12-5 TGTGCTAGTGGTTTGGGGACAGGGCCCTCCTACGAGCAGTACTTC CASGLGTGPSYEQYF
TRBJ2-5 TRBD2 - TRBV27 TGTGCCAGTAGCGGGTTTGAGGAGACCCAGTACTTC CASSGFEETQYF
TRBJ1-2 - - TRBV5-8 TGTGCCAGCAGCTTGATAAGGGGGGACTATGGCTACACCTTC CASSLIRGDYGYTF
TRBJ1-1 TRBD1 - TRBV10-1 TGCGCCAGCAGACAGATGACAGGGTCGAACACTGAAGCTTTCTTT CASRQMTGSNTEAFF
TRBJ1-2 - - TRBV25-1 TGTTCGACCGCCTCTAACTATGGCTACACCTTC CSTASNYGYTF
TRBJ2-5 - - TRBV9 TGTGCCAGCAGCCTACGACAGGTCGGTGAGACCCAGTACTTC CASSLRQVGETQYF
TRBJ1-3 - - TRBV5-4 TGTGCCAGCAGCTTGGGGGGGGCGGCTGGAAACACCATATATTTT CASSLGGAAGNTIYF
TRBJ1-2 - few TRBV6-1 TGTGCCAGCAGGGAATATGGCTACACCTTC CASREYGYTF
TRBJ2-1 TRBD2 - TRBV4-2 TGTGCCAGCAGCCAAGTTTTTGGACTAGGGGCAGCCTACAATGAGCAGTTCTTC CASSQVFGLGAAYNEQFF
TRBJ2-1 TRBD1 - TRBV29-1 TGCAGCGTTTCCCCGACAGGGAAATACAATGAGCAGTTCTTC CSVSPTGKYNEQFF
TRBJ1-2 TRBD1 - TRBV6-6 TGTGCCAGCAGTTACCAGGGACAGGGCTATGGCTACACCTTC CASSYQGQGYGYTF
TRBJ2-7 TRBD1 - TRBV6-5 TGTGCCAGCAGACTCGGACAGGACCCTATCTACGAGCAGTACTTC CASRLGQDPIYEQYF
TRBJ1-5 TRBD1 - TRBV7-9 TGTGCCAGCAGCTTAGCAGGGGGCAACCAGCCCCAGCATTTT CASSLAGGNQPQHF
TRBJ1-1 - - TRBV5-1 TGCGCCAGCAGCTTGGGCCTGTGGCAGAGGAACACTGAAGCTTTCTTT CASSLGLWQRNTEAFF
TRBJ2-1 TRBD2 - TRBV5-1 TGCGCCAGCAGCGAAACTAGCGGGAGTGTAGGTGAGCAGTTCTTC CASSETSGSVGEQFF
TRBJ1-2 - - TRBV7-9 TGTGCCAGCAGCGTGGCGGGGGTAGGTGGCTACACCTTC CASSVAGVGGYTF
TRBJ1-2 TRBD1 few TRBV10-1 TGCGCCAGCAGCCCAGGGGGTTCCGGTGGCTACACCTTC CASSPGGSGGYTF
TRBJ2-3 - - TRBV5-1 TGCGCCAGCAGCTTTTCCCGGGGTGACACAGATACGCAGTATTTT CASSFSRGDTDTQYF
TRBJ1-1 - few TRBV5-1 TGCGCCAGCAGCACCGGGACATGGAACACTGAAGCTTTCTTT CASSTGTWNTEAFF
TRBJ1-2 - - TRBV6-5 TGTGCCAGCAGTTACCGCAACAGGGATGGCTACACCTTC CASSYRNRDGYTF
TRBJ1-1 - - TRBV2 TGTGCCAGCAGTTCTCAGGAGGACACTGAAGCTTTCTTT CASSSQEDTEAFF
TRBJ2-2 TRBD1 - TRBV10-3 TGTGCCATCAGCCCGCATTTGCCTCGGGACAGGGGGCATGGGACCGGGGAGCTGTTTTTT CAISPHLPRDRGHGTGELFF
TRBJ2-4 - - TRBV11-1 TGTGCCAGCAGCGTCGGGGGAAACATTCAGTACTTC CASSVGGNIQYF
TRBJ2-2 TRBD2 - TRBV27 TGTGCCAGCAGTTTTGAGCGGGAGGGCCTCAGGTACACCGGGGAGCTGTTTTTT CASSFEREGLRYTGELFF
TRBJ1-1 - few TRBV6-1 TGTGCCAGCAGTGTGGAGGGAGTTAGGACTGAAGCTTTCTTT CASSVEGVRTEAFF
TRBJ1-6 TRBD1 few TRBV30 TGTGCCTGGACAGGGGGGGCTGATTCACCCCTCCACTTT CAWTGGADSPLHF
TRBJ2-3 - - TRBV28 TGTGCCAGCAGTTTTATTGGCGGGACTAGCACAGATACGCAGTATTTT CASSFIGGTSTDTQYF
TRBJ2-5 - once TRBV5-1 TGCGCCAGCAGCTTGGTAGTCGGTGGGACCCAGTACTTC CASSLVVGGTQYF
TRBJ2-7 TRBD2 - TRBV28 TGTGCCAGCAGTTCTACTTCCGGGACTAGCGGGAAACGTTCACTTTACGAGCAGTACTTC CASSSTSGTSGKRSLYEQYF
TRBJ2-3 TRBD2 - TRBV5-1 TGCGCCAGCAGCCCGGGGGGAACAGATACGCAGTATTTT CASSPGGTDTQYF
TRBJ2-3 - - TRBV9 TGTGCCAGCAGCGTAGAAGCAGATACGCAGTATTTT CASSVEADTQYF
TRBJ1-5 - - TRBV30 TGTGCCTGGTCTACGGACTGGCAGGGCGGCAATCAGCCCCAGCATTTT CAWSTDWQGGNQPQHF
TRBJ1-1 - - TRBV20-1 TGCAGTGCTAGAGGGGGCTGGGGGGCTTTCTTT CSARGGWGAFF
TRBJ2-7 TRBD1 - TRBV4-1 TGCGCCAGCAGCCATTATGAGGGTGATGACAGGGGGAGCGCATTCGGGTCCTACGAGCAGTACTTC CASSHYEGDDRGSAFGSYEQYF
TRBJ1-5 - few TRBV6-1 TGTGCCAGCAGAGGACAGAATAATCAGCCCCAGCATTTT CASRGQNNQPQHF
TRBJ1-4 - - TRBV6-1 TGTGCCAGCAAGTCCTTATCTCGAAAGGCACTGTTTTTT CASKSLSRKALFF